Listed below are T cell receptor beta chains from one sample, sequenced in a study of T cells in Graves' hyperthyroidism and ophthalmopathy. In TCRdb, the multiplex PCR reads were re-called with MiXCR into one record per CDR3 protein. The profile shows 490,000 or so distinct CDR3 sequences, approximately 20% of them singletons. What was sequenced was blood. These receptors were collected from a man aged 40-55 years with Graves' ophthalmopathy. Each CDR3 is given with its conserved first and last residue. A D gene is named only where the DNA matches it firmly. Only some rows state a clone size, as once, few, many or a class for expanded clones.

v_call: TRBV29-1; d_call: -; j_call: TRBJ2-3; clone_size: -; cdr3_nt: TGCAGCGTTGTAATCGGGAGGGGGCGCACAGATACGCAGTATTTT; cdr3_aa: CSVVIGRGRTDTQYF
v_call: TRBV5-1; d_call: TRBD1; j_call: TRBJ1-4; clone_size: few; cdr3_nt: TGCGCCAGCAGCTACGCCCTCCGGGACAGGGATGAAAAACTGTTTTTT; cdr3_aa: CASSYALRDRDEKLFF
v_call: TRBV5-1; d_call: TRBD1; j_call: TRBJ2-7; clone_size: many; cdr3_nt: TGCGCCAGCAGCTCAGGGACAGAGTACGAGCAGTACTTC; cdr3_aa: CASSSGTEYEQYF
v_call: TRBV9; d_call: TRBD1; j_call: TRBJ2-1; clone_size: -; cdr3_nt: TGTGCCAGCAGCCAAGCCGGGACAGGGGGAAACAATGAGCAGTTCTTC; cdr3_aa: CASSQAGTGGNNEQFF
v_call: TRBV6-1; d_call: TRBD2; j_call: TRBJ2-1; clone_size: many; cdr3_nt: TGTGCCAGCAGTTACGGTTCACTAGCGGGGAACAATGAGCAGTTCTTC; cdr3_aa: CASSYGSLAGNNEQFF
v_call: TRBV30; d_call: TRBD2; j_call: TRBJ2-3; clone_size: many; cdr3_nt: TGTGCCTGGAGTTATACTAGCGGGGGGGCAGATACGCAGTATTTT; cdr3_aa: CAWSYTSGGADTQYF
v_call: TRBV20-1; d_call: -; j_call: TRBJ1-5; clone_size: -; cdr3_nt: TGCAGTGTAAACGAACAGGGAAGTACCTCTCAGCCCCAGCATTTT; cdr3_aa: CSVNEQGSTSQPQHF
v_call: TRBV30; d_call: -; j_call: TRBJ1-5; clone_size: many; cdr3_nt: TGTGCCTGGAGTGGTGGGGGCGGTCAGCCCCAGCATTTT; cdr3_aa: CAWSGGGGQPQHF
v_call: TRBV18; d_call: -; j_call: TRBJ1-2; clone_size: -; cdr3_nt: TGTGCCAGCTCACCGGGCAGTGAGCATGGCTACACCTTC; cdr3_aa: CASSPGSEHGYTF
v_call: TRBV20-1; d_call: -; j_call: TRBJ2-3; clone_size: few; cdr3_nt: TGCAGTGCCCAGCCAGGGAAGGTGGCCACAGATACGCAGTATTTT; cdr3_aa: CSAQPGKVATDTQYF
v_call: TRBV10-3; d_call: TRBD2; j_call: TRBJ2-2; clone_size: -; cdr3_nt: TGTGCCATCAGCCCGGAAGCGGGAGGAGCCACCGGGGAGCTGTTTTTT; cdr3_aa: CAISPEAGGATGELFF
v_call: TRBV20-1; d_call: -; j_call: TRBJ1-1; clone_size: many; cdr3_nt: TGCAGTGCTAGAGCGGACCAAAAAGCTTTCTTT; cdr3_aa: CSARADQKAFF
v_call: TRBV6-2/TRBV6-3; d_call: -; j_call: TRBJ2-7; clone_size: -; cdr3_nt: TGTGCCAGCGAAGGGGAGTACTACGAGCAGTACTTC; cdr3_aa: CASEGEYYEQYF
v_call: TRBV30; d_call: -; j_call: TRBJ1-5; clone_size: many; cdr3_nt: TGTGCCTGGAGTAAACAGAGCAATCAGCCCCAGCATTTT; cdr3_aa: CAWSKQSNQPQHF
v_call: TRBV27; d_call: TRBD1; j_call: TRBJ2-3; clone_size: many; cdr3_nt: TGTGCCAGCAGCCCACCGGGCCAACAGGGGGATACGCAGTATTTT; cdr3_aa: CASSPPGQQGDTQYF
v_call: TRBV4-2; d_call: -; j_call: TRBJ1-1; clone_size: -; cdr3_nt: TGTGCCAGCAGCCAAGATCTTGGGGGGTTGAACACTGAAGCTTTCTTT; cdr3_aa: CASSQDLGGLNTEAFF
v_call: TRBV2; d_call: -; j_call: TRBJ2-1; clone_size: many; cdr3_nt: TGTGCCAGCAGAAGGAGGATTAGCTCCTACAATGAGCAGTTCTTC; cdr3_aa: CASRRRISSYNEQFF
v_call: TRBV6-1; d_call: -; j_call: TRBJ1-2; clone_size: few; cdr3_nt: TGTGCCAGCAGTGAACTATATGGCTACACCTTC; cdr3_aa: CASSELYGYTF
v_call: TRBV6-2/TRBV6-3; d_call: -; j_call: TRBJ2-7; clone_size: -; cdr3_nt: TGTGCCAGCAGTTACTCGGGGTCGGGGGCCTACGAGCAGTACTTC; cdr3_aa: CASSYSGSGAYEQYF
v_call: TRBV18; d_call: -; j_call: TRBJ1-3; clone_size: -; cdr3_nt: TGTGCCAGCTCACCACCGAACCCAGATTCTGGAAACACCATATATTTT; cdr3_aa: CASSPPNPDSGNTIYF
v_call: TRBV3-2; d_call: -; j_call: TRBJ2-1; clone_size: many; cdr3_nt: TGTGCCAGCAGGCCGACTAGCGCCCACAATGAGCAGTTCTTC; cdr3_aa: CASRPTSAHNEQFF
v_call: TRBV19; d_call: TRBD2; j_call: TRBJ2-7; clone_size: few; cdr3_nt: TGTGCCAGTAGTCCCTGGACTAGCGGGGCACGGGGGGAGCAGTACTTC; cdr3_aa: CASSPWTSGARGEQYF